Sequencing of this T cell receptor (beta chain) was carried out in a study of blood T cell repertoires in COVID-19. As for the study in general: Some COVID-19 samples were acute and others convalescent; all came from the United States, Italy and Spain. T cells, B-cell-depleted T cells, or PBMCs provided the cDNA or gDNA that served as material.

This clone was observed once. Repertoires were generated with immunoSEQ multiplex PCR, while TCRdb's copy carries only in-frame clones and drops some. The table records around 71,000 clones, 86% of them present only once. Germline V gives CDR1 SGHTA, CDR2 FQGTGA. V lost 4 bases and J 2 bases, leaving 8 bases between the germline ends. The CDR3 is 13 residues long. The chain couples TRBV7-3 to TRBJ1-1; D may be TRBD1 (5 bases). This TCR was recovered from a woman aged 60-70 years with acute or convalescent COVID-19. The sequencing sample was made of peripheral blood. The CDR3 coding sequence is TGTGCCAGCAGCTCCCAGGGTAACACTGAAGCTTTCTTT. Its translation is CASSSQGNTEAFF.